This T cell receptor (beta chain) was recovered during a study of blood T cell repertoires in COVID-19. In the study overall: The United States, Italy and Spain were the sources of the acute and convalescent COVID-19 samples. Nucleic acid was either cDNA or gDNA, and it came from T cells, B-cell-depleted T cells, or PBMCs.

The CDR3 is 15 residues long. Germline lookup yields CDR1 SGHTA and CDR2 FQGNSA. Trimming removed 5 bases from V and 5 bases from J, with 16 bases in between. Per the original data handling: Amplifying reference gene primers gave estimates of nucleated cell counts. The method was immunoSEQ multiplex PCR; TCRdb's version includes in-frame clones alone and lacks a portion of them. For V, J and clone size, that table is used; D and trimming come from the DNA. Among roughly 80,000 clones, 65% to 85% were seen once, and the ten largest hold roughly 30%. This receptor was identified in a woman older than 75 with acute or convalescent COVID-19. The sample consisted of peripheral blood. The gene calls are TRBV7-2 and TRBJ2-1, with D perhaps matching TRBD2 (6 bases). CDR3 sequence reads: CASSTRSAGNNEQFF. DNA for the CDR3: TGTGCCAGCAGCACCCGGTCGGCGGGGAACAATGAGCAGTTCTTC.